The text below deals with one T cell receptor (beta chain). The antigen it binds to is not known. Base qualities are not recorded, but no much larger clone differs from it by a single base. The sample is drawn from a study of blood T cell repertoires in COVID-19 (dated by TCRdb to the early 2020s). About the investigation overall: Collaborator samples came from the United States, Italy and Spain and covered acute and convalescent phases of COVID-19. The prospective study material was composed of cDNA or gDNA derived from T cells, B-cell-depleted T cells, or PBMCs. The dataset comprised deeply sampled blood TCRbeta repertoires from subjects exposed to, actively infected with, or recovered from COVID-19. The repertoires were released in a freely available public database meant as a resource for research on the immune response to SARS-CoV-2. The samples were drawn from two sources: the first 160 participants of the ongoing ImmuneRACE study, and some 1,300 subjects contributed by 6 global collaborators. The sample metadata nearly always contained a de-identified subject ID, COVID-19 status, age in years and sex. Where available, HLA class I and class II types were taken from metadata supplied by the sample provider and were not determined by assay-based typing. The paper's findings and limits, for the study overall: How much clinical and demographic metadata was included differed by source and by participant, and the metadata was provided uncurated.

Reading from cysteine to phenylalanine, the CDR3 counts 14 amino acids. The kept DNA is CDR3 alone, 42 bases in frame from the first base. As encoded in the germline V gene, CDR1 is MGHDK while CDR2 is SYGVNS. V and J are truncated by 3 bases and 1 base respectively, leaving an intervening sequence of 7 bases. In the prospective study, participants were about 18 to 95 years old, resided in about 25 geographic areas of the United States, and were enrolled through a virtual design. In the prospective study, participants were assigned to cohorts based on the clinical history participants reported in a screening survey and a study questionnaire. Recovered participants in ImmuneRACE Cohort 3 were defined by two consecutive negative NP/OP PCR tests, clearance by a healthcare professional, or resolution of symptoms. In the prospective study, whole blood, serum and a nasopharyngeal or oropharyngeal swab were collected from each participant by mobile phlebotomists. Over a roughly 2-month period, participants in the prospective study had the option of providing additional blood draws and questionnaires. Blood samples from the prospective study were shipped frozen or at room temperature prior to DNA extraction.

The immunoSEQ Assay, a bias-controlled multiplex PCR, was used to amplify TCRbeta CDR3 regions from genomic DNA. The study's processing was this. The number of nucleated cells in each sample was estimated from the amplification of reference gene primers within the assay. Sequence reads were collapsed and filtered to measure the absolute abundance of every unique TCRbeta CDR3 rearrangement. For each sample, productive Simpson clonality was calculated as the square root of Simpson's diversity index over productive rearrangements. Imported from immuneACCESS, the table was reduced by TCRdb to in-frame sequences with V and J called. These copies leave out some clones; in studies compared against another copy, an unresolved V gene accounts for under half, and the cause of the remainder is not known. V and J calls and clone size follow that table, whereas D and trimming were derived from the DNA. The sample records fewer than 450,000 clones, more than 70% of which are singletons. The ten largest clones capture 1.2% of the sample.

This clonotype was obtained from a woman aged 18-29 years who had recovered from COVID-19. The chain was built from TRBV25-1 and TRBJ1-3, with a tentative D gene TRBD1 over 5 matching bases. The sample consisted of PBMCs or T cells enriched from blood (not recorded which). The CDR3 amino acid sequence is: CASSDPGSGNTIYF. The base sequence is TGTGCCAGCAGTGATCCAGGGTCTGGAAACACCATATATTTT.